The entry that follows covers one TCR beta chain sequence. The antigen is not known. Trimming took 8 bases from V and 0 from J; bases not matched to a gene: 10. In germline, CDR1 is LNHDA, CDR2 SQIVND (reference sequence). This CDR3 comprises 17 residues. Making TCR cDNA involved 5'RACE template switching, which added UMIs and a universal primer site. TCRdb redid the calling of the 5' RACE reads with MiXCR, one entry per CDR3 protein. This table has roughly 520,000 distinct CDR3 sequences, 20% to 25% appearing once. The data derive from a study of T cells after yellow fever vaccination. Overall study results and limits: The study re-detected most primary-vaccination clones after the booster (96% CD4, roughly 91% CD8).

The V call is TRBV19, the J call TRBJ2-6; TRBD1 matches at 7 bases. This specimen was PBMCs, taken roughly 20 days after the first yellow fever vaccination. The TCR sequence derives from a man younger than 30 who received the YFV17D yellow fever vaccine. DNA for the CDR3: TGTGCCAGTTCGCGAGGGGGCTCTGCCTCTGGGGCCAACGTCCTGACTTTC. Translating it yields CASSRGGSASGANVLTF.